This is a list of T cell receptor beta chains from one sample in a study of T cells in Graves' hyperthyroidism and ophthalmopathy. TCRdb redid the calling of the multiplex PCR reads with MiXCR, one entry per CDR3 protein. The profile covers 240,000 or so distinct CDR3 sequences, with over 15% appearing a single time and 28% taken by the ten largest. Material: blood. Receptors were obtained from a woman between 18 and 29 years old with Graves' ophthalmopathy. Each CDR3 is given with its conserved first and last residue. The D gene is left open where the match is weak. Part of the rows lack a size; the others show once, few, many or a class for expanded clones.

v_gene	j_gene	abundance	d_gene	CDR3nt	CDR3aa
TRBV11-2	TRBJ2-5	many	TRBD2	TGTGCCAGCAGCCAAACACTAGCGGCCCCCGAGGCGGAGACCCAGTACTTC	CASSQTLAAPEAETQYF
TRBV9	TRBJ2-3	many	TRBD1	TGTGCCAGCAGGCGGACAGGGAGTCGAACAGATACGCAGTATTTT	CASRRTGSRTDTQYF
TRBV4-1	TRBJ2-7	many	.	TGCGCCAGCAGCCAAGCGCAGGGCTACGAGCAGTACTTC	CASSQAQGYEQYF
TRBV2	TRBJ2-7	.	.	TGTGCCAGCAGTCCCCAGTCAGGGTACTCCGAGCAGTACTTC	CASSPQSGYSEQYF
TRBV11-3	TRBJ2-2	many	TRBD2	TGTGCCAGCAGCTCGTTAGCGGGGGACACCGGGGAGCTGTTTTTT	CASSSLAGDTGELFF
TRBV5-4	TRBJ1-2	few	TRBD1	TGTGCCAGCACCAAGGCGGGACAGGGGTGTGAAGGCTACACCTTC	CASTKAGQGCEGYTF
TRBV9	TRBJ2-5	many	.	TGTGCCAGCAGCGTAGCCAGCCAAGAGACCCAGTACTTC	CASSVASQETQYF
TRBV28	TRBJ2-7	.	TRBD2	TGTGCCAGCAGGGAGTTTGGCAGCGGGAGGGTCAGGGAGCAGTACTTC	CASREFGSGRVREQYF
TRBV7-9	TRBJ2-5	many	.	TGTGCCAGCAGCTTCGGACAGCGGTGGGAGACCCAGTACTTC	CASSFGQRWETQYF
TRBV20-1	TRBJ1-1	many	.	TGCAGTGCTAGTAAGGGTGGGACTGAAGCTTTCTTT	CSASKGGTEAFF
TRBV3-1	TRBJ1-4	many	TRBD1	TGTGCCAGCAGTCGCAGGGGGGAAAGTGAAAAACTGTTTTTT	CASSRRGESEKLFF
TRBV30	TRBJ1-1	many	.	TGTGCCTGGAGCCTTCCCGACAGGATGAACACTGAAGCTTTCTTT	CAWSLPDRMNTEAFF
TRBV5-4	TRBJ2-5	.	.	TGTGCCAGCAGCTGGGGAATACAAGAGACCCAGTACTTC	CASSWGIQETQYF
TRBV20-1	TRBJ1-1	many	.	TGCAGTGCTAGAGGTACGGTGAACACTGAAGCTTTCTTT	CSARGTVNTEAFF
TRBV3-1	TRBJ1-2	many	TRBD1	TGTGCCAGCAGACTCCAACAGGGGTATGGCTACACCTTC	CASRLQQGYGYTF
TRBV6-1	TRBJ1-5	many	.	TGTGCCAGCAGTTATTCCACACCTATCTATAGCAATCAGCCCCAGCATTTT	CASSYSTPIYSNQPQHF
TRBV6-1	TRBJ2-2	many	TRBD2	TGTGCCAGCAGTGGGGAGGGCCCGAACACCGGGGAGCTGTTTTTT	CASSGEGPNTGELFF
TRBV11-2	TRBJ1-3	many	.	TGTGCCAGCAGCTTCGGACAGAACTCTGGAAACACCATATATTTT	CASSFGQNSGNTIYF